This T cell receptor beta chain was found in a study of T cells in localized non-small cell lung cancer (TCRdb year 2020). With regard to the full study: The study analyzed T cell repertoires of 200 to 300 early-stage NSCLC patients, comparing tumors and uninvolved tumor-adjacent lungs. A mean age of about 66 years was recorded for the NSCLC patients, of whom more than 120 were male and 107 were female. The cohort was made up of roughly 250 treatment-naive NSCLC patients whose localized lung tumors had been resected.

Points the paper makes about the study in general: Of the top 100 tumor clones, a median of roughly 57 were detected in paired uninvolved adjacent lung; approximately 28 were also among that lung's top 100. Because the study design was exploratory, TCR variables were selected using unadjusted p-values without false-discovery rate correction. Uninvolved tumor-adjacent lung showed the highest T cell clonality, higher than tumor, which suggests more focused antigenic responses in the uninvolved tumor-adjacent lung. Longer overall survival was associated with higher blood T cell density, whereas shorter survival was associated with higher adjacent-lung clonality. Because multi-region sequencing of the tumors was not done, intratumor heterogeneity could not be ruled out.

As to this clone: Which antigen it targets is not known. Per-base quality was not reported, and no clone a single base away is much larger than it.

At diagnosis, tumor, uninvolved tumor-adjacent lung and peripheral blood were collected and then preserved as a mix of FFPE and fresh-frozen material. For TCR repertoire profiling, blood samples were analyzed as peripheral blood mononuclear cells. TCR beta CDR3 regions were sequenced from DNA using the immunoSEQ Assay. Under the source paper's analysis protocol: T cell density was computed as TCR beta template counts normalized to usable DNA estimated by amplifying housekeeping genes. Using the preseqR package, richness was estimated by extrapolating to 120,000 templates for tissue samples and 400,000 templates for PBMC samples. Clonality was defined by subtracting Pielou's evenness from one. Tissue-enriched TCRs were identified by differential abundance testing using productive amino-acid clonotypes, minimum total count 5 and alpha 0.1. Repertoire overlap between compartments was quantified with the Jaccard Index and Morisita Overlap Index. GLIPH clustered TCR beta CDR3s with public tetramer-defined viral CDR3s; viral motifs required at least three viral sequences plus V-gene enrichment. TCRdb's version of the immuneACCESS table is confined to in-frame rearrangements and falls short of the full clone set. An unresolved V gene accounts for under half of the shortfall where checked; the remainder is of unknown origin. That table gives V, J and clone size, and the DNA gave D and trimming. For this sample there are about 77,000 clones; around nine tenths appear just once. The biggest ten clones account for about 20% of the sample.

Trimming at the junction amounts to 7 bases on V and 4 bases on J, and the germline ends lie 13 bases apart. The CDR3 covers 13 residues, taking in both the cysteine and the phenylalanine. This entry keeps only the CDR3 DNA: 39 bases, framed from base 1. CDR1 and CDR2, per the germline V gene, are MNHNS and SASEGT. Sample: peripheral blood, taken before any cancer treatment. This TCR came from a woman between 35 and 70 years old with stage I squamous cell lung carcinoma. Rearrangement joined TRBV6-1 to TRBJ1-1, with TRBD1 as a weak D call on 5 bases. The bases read TGTGCCAGCAAGGGGCAGGAGGGCACTGAAGCTTTCTTT. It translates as CASKGQEGTEAFF.